This passage covers 6 T cell receptor beta chains from one sample sequenced in a study of blood T cell repertoires in COVID-19. Assay: immunoSEQ multiplex PCR; the TCRdb copy retains only in-frame clones and omits some. The table has 200,000 to 250,000 clones, around 88% seen once. What was sequenced was PBMCs or T cells enriched from blood (not recorded which). Every receptor here comes from a woman in her forties or fifties who had recovered from COVID-19.

The chain recombines TRBV6-5 with TRBJ2-7; 8 nucleotides match TRBD1. Per the germline V gene, CDR1 is MNHEY and CDR2 is SVGAGI. This CDR3 spans 14 amino acids. Trimming removed 6 bases from V and 4 bases from J; junction bases left unmatched: 8. CDR3 sequence: CASRPGQGPYEQYF. In nucleotides, the CDR3 is TGTGCCAGCAGACCTGGACAGGGACCTTACGAGCAGTACTTC.

This clone was recorded once. The rearrangement joins TRBV4-1 to TRBJ1-2; 7 bases match TRBD1. J was trimmed by 6 bases and V by 2 bases; bases with no gene match: 9. CDR1 is MGHRA, CDR2 YSYEKL, per germline. The CDR3 runs 15 residues. This CDR3 reads CASSQSMGTVDGYTF. The CDR3, as DNA: TGCGCCAGCAGCCAATCTATGGGGACAGTTGATGGCTACACCTTC.

The chain recombines TRBV18 with TRBJ1-5, with 8 bases fitting TRBD1. Trimming at V came to 0 bases and at J to 2 bases, leaving 0 bases not matched to a gene. The germline V gene has CDR1 KGHSH and CDR2 LQKENI. The CDR3 covers 15 residues. The CDR3 loop reads CASSPPGQGNQPQHF. CDR3 nucleotides: TGTGCCAGCTCACCACCGGGACAGGGCAATCAGCCCCAGCATTTT.

A remark on this clone: The identical CDR3 is also encoded by other nucleotide sequences in the sample. This sequence joins TRBV7-9 and TRBJ1-1; D perhaps matches TRBD1 (6 bases). Germline V gene lookup returns CDR1 SEHNR and CDR2 FQNEAQ (reference sequence). The V and J ends lost 3 bases and 4 bases respectively, with 12 bases between them. The CDR3 covers 14 residues. In nucleotides, the CDR3 is TGTGCCAGCAGCTTGTACAGGGAGGGCACTGAAGCTTTCTTT. It specifies CASSLYREGTEAFF.

J is TRBJ1-1 and V is TRBV4-3, with a possible D match to TRBD1 (5 bases). Germline lookup yields CDR1 LGHNA and CDR2 YSLEER. This CDR3 contains 14 residues. V lost 1 base, J lost 6 bases, and 12 bases lay in between. CDR3 in DNA: TGCGCCAGCAGCCAAGTTTTAGGGGTCCCTGAAGCTTTCTTT. It codes for CASSQVLGVPEAFF.

The chain recombines TRBV28 with TRBJ1-3; 7 bases are a match to TRBD1. Germline CDR1 and CDR2: MDHEN and SYDVKM. The junction had 19 bases not matched to a gene; V was cut back by 7 bases and J by 1 base. This CDR3 is built from 19 residues. Written as DNA, the CDR3 is TGTGCCAGCACACGACGGGGCCCCATATCCAGGGGGTCTGGAAACACCATATATTTT. This encodes CASTRRGPISRGSGNTIYF.